This T cell receptor beta chain was sequenced for a study of control samples from healthy donors and cancer patients. The CDR3 sequence is 16 residues long. Germline CDR1 LGHDT, CDR2 YNNKEL (reference sequence). V lost 0 bases and J 1 base, leaving 11 bases between the germline ends. Clones were sequenced by immunoSEQ multiplex PCR, and TCRdb holds only the in-frame ones, with some missing. The sample lists 90,000 to 150,000 clones; about 87% were seen once. J is TRBJ2-3 and V is TRBV3-1 (or the pseudogene TRBV3-2); D tentatively fits TRBD1 or TRBD2 (6 bases each). This TCR was sampled from a middle-aged man in good health. The sequencing input was blood. CDR3 DNA sequence: TGTGCCAGCAGCCAAGATAGGGGGGTTGGCACAGATACGCAGTATTTT. It translates to CASSQDRGVGTDTQYF.